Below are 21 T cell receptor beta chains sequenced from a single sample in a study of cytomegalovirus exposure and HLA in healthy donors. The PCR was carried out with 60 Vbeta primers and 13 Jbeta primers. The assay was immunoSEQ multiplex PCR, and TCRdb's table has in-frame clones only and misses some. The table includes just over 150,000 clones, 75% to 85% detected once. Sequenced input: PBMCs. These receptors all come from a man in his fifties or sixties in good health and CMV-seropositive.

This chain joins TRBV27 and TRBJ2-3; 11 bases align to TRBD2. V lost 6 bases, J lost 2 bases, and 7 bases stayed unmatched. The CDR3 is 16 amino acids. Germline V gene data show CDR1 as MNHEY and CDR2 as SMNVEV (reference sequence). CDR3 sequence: CASRGLAAQNTDTQYF. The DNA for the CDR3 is TGTGCCAGCAGGGGACTAGCGGCCCAAAACACAGATACGCAGTATTTT.

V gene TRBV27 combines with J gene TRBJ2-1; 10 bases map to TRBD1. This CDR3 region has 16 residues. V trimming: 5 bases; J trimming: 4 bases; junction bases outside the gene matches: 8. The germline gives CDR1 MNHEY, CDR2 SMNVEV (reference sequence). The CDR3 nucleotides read TGTGCCAGCAGTCCCGGGACAGGGGTCTCTTACAATGAGCAGTTCTTC. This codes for CASSPGTGVSYNEQFF.

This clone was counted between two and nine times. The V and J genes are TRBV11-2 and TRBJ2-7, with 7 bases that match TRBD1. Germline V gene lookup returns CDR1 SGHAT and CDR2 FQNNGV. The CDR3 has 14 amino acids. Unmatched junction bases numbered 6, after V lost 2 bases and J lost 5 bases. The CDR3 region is CASSLRAGGDEQYV. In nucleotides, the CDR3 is TGTGCCAGCAGCTTACGGGCAGGGGGTGACGAGCAGTACGTC.

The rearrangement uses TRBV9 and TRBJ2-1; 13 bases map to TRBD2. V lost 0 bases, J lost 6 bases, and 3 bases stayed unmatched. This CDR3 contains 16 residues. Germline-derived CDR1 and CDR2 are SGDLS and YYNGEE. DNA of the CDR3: TGTGCCAGCAGCGTAGAGGGACTAGCGGGGATCAATGAGCAGTTCTTC. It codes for CASSVEGLAGINEQFF.

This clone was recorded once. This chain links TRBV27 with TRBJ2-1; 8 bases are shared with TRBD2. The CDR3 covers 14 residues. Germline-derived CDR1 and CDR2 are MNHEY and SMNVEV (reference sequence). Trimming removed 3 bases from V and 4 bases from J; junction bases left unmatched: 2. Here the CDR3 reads CASSFREGYNEQFF. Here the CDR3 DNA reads TGTGCCAGCAGTTTCCGGGAGGGATACAATGAGCAGTTCTTC.

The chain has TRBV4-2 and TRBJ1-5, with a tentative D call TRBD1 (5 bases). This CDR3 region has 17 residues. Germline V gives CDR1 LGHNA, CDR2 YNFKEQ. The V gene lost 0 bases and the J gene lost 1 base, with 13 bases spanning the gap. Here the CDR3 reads CASSQERQGSSNQPQHF. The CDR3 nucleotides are TGTGCCAGCAGCCAAGAACGTCAGGGCTCCAGCAATCAGCCCCAGCATTTT.

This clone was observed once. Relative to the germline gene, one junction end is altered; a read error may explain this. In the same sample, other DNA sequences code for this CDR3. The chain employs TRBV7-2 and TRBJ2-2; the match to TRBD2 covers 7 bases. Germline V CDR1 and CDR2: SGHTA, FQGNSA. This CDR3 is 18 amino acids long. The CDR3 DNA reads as TGTGCCAGCAGCTTAAGAGGTCGGGAGGCCGAAATCCCCGGGGAGCTATTTTTT. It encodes CASSLRGREAEIPGELFF.

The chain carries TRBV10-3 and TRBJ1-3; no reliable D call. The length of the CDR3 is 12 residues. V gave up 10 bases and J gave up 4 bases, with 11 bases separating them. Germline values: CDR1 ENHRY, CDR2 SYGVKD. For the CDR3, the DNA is TGTGCCACGGAGGACCCCGGAAACACCATATATTTT. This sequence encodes CATEDPGNTIYF.

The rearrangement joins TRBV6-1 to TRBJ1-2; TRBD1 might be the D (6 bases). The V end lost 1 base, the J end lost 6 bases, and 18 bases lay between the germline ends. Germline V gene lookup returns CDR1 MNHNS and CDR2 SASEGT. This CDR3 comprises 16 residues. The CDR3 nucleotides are TGTGCCAGCAGTGAAGTGGTCAGGGGCGCGCGGCATGGCTACACCTTC. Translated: CASSEVVRGARHGYTF.

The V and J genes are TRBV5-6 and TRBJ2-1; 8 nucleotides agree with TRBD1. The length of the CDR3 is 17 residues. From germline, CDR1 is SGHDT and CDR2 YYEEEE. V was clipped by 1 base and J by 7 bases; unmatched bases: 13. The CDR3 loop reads CASSLNNWTGRKNEQFF. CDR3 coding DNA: TGTGCCAGCAGCTTGAACAACTGGACAGGGAGGAAGAATGAGCAGTTCTTC.

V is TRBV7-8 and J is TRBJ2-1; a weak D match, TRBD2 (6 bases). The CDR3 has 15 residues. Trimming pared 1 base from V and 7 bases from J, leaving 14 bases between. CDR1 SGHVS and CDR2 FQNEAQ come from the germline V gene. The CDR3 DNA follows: TGTGCCAGCAGCTTAGGGGCAGGGAGGACGAATGAGCAGTTCTTC. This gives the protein CASSLGAGRTNEQFF.

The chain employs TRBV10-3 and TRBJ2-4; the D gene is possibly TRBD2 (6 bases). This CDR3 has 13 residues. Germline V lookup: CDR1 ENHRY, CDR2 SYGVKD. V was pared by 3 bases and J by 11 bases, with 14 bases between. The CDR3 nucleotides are TGTGCCATCAGTGAACTAGGCGGGGTGGTTCAGTACTTC. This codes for CAISELGGVVQYF.

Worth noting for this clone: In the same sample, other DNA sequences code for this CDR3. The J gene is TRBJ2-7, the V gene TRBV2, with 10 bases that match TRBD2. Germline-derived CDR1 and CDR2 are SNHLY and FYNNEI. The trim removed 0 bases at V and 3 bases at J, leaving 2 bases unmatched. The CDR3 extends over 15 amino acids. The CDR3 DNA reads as TGTGCCAGCAGTGAAGCTAGCGGGAGGCGCTACGAGCAGTACGTC. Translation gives CASSEASGRRYEQYV.

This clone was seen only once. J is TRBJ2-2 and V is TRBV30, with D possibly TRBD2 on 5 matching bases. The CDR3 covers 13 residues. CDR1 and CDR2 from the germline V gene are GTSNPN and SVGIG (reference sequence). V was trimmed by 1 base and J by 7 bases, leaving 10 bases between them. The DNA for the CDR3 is TGTGCCTGGAGTGAGGAGGATCTCGGGGAGCTGTTTTTT. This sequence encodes CAWSEEDLGELFF.

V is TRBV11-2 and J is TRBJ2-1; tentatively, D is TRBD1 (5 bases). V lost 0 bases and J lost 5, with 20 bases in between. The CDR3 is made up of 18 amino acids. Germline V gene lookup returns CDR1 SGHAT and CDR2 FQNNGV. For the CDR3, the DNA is TGTGCCAGCAGCTTAGATGCCGCGTTCAGGGATCGAAACAATGAGCAGTTCTTC. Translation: CASSLDAAFRDRNNEQFF.

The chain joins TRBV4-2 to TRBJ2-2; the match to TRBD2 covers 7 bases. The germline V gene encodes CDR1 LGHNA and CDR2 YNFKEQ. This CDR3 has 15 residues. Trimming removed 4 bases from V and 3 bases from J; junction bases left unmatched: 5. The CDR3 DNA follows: TGTGCCAGCAGCCTTGGACTAGTGGACACCGGGGAGCTGTTTTTT. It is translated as CASSLGLVDTGELFF.

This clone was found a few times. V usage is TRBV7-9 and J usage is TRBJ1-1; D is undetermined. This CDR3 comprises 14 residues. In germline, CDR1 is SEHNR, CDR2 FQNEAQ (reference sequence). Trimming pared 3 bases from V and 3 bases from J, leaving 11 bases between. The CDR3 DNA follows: TGTGCCAGCAGCTTTAAGCGCTGGGACACTGAAGCTTTCTTT. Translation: CASSFKRWDTEAFF. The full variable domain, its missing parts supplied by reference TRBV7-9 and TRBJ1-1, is DTGVSQNPRHKITKRGQNVTFRCDPISEHNRLYWYRQTLGQGPEFLTYFQNEAQLEKSRLLSDRFSAERPKGSFSTLEIQRTEQGDSAMYLCASSFKRWDTEAFFGQGTRLTVV.

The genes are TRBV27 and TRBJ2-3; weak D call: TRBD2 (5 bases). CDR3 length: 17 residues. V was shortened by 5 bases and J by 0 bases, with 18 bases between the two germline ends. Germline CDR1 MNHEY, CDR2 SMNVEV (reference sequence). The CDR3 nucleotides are TGTGCCAGCAGTCCCTTCCTAGGGAGTTCTAGCACAGATACGCAGTATTTT. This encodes CASSPFLGSSSTDTQYF.

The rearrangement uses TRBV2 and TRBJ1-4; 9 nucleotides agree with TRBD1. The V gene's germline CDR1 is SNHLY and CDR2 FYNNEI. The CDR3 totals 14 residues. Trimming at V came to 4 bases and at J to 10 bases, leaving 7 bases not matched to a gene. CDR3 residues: CASSARDRERKLFF. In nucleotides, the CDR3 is TGTGCCAGCAGTGCCCGGGACAGGGAGCGAAAACTGTTTTTT.

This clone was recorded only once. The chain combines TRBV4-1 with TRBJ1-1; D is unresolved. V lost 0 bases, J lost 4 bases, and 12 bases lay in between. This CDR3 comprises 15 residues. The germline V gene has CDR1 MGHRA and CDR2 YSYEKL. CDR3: CASSQDPGSATEAFF. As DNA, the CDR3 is TGCGCCAGCAGCCAAGATCCGGGGTCGGCCACTGAAGCTTTCTTT.

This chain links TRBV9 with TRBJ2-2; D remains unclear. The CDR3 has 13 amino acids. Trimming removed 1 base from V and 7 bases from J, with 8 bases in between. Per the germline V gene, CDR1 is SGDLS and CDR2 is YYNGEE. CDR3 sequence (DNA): TGTGCCAGCAGCGTACCCCTTAGCGGGGAGCTGTTTTTT. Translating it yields CASSVPLSGELFF.